A single sample is the source of the 10 T cell receptor beta chains below, sequenced in a study of blood T cells in healthy people across ages. The second PCR ran roughly 6 to 12 cycles with a sample-barcoded 5' primer and J-beta primers. TCRdb independently ran MiXCR on the 5' RACE reads; one entry per CDR3 protein. The data contain about 1.4 million distinct CDR3 sequences, approximately 59% of them singletons. Sequencing was performed on blood. These receptor sequences come from a man between 18 and 35 years old in good health.

The chain links TRBV7-2 to TRBJ1-4; a possible D gene is TRBD1 (5 bases). Deletions cut 6 bases from V and 6 bases from J, with 17 bases between. CDR1 and CDR2 from the germline V gene are SGHTA and FQGNSA. CDR3 size: 15 residues. This chain's CDR3 is CASSPSQGEYEKLFF. The CDR3 region has the DNA TGTGCCAGCAGTCCTAGCCAGGGCGAATATGAAAAACTGTTTTTT.

CDR3 DNA sequence: TGTGCCAGCAGCTTATTTCGGCGCGAGCAGTACTTC. Amino acids: CASSLFRREQYF. The rearrangement uses TRBV7-2 and TRBJ2-7; no definite D call. The CDR3 contains 12 residues. The V end was cut by 2 bases, the J end by 6 bases, with 8 bases between. Per the germline V gene, CDR1 is SGHTA and CDR2 is FQGNSA.

In this sample, this clonotype turned up a few times. CDR3 nucleotide sequence: TGTGCCAGCGTCAAGGGGGGGGGCCTACGCAATGAGCAGTTCTTC. It yields the protein CASVKGGGLRNEQFF. The chain links TRBV7-2 to TRBJ2-1; TRBD2 might be the D (7 bases). Trimming took 8 bases from V and 6 from J, leaving 20 bases between them. The CDR3 extends over 15 amino acids. Looked up from germline, CDR1 is SGHTA and CDR2 is FQGNSA.

This sequence joins TRBV5-5 and TRBJ1-4; 10 nucleotides agree with TRBD1. Germline CDR1 SGHKS, CDR2 YYEKEE (reference sequence). Losses at the gene ends were 0 bases for V and 8 bases for J; bases not matched to a gene: 7. The CDR3 runs 16 residues. The CDR3 sequence is CASSLGLGQGLEKLFF. The CDR3, as DNA: TGTGCCAGCAGCTTGGGACTGGGACAGGGGCTCGAAAAACTGTTTTTT.

The chain joins TRBV27 to TRBJ2-1; no clear D gene. Trimming pared 6 bases from V and 2 bases from J, leaving 17 bases between. From germline, CDR1 is MNHEY and CDR2 SMNVEV (reference sequence). There are 16 residues in the CDR3. CDR3 protein: CASSPYQVSTYNEQFF. CDR3 DNA: TGTGCCAGCAGCCCATATCAGGTGTCCACCTACAATGAGCAGTTCTTC.

The J gene is TRBJ2-2, the V gene TRBV27, with a weak D call TRBD1 (5 bases). Germline CDR1 is MNHEY and CDR2 is SMNVEV (reference sequence). CDR3 length: 14 amino acids. Trimming cost V 6 bases and J 6 bases, with 14 bases left between them. The CDR3 DNA follows: TGTGCCAGCAGCCCAAGGGGAAAGGCCGGGGAGCTGTTTTTT. Protein sequence: CASSPRGKAGELFF.

Only one count was recorded for this clonotype. This chain links TRBV29-1 with TRBJ2-1, with 8 positions matching TRBD2. This CDR3 is 12 amino acids long. Germline CDR1 reads SQVTM; CDR2 reads ANQGSEA. V was pared by 4 bases and J by 7 bases, with 3 bases of the junction left unmatched. The CDR3 coding sequence is TGCAGCGTTGGTCCTAGCGGGAATGAGCAGTTCTTC. Amino acid sequence: CSVGPSGNEQFF.

This clonotype appeared a few times. The chain combines TRBV27 with TRBJ1-2; weak D call: TRBD1 (5 bases). The CDR3 contains 15 residues. In germline, CDR1 is MNHEY, CDR2 SMNVEV (reference sequence). The V end lost 6 bases, the J end lost 8 bases, and 22 bases lay between the germline ends. CDR3 residues: CASSPRPWGVDGYTF. As DNA, the CDR3 is TGTGCCAGCAGCCCTCGCCCCTGGGGGGTAGACGGCTACACCTTC.

The V gene is TRBV15, the J gene TRBJ1-1; a weak D match, TRBD1 (6 bases). This CDR3 has 15 amino acids. Germline V gene data show CDR1 as LNHNV and CDR2 as YYDKDF (reference sequence). Trimming pared 0 bases from V and 6 bases from J, leaving 14 bases between. DNA of the CDR3: TGTGCCACCAGCAGAGATAGGGGGACACTGGCTGAAGCTTTCTTT. It translates to CATSRDRGTLAEAFF.

This sequence joins TRBV12-3 or TRBV12-4 and TRBJ2-5; 7 bases fit TRBD2. J lost 7 bases, V lost 7 bases, and 9 bases had no gene match. CDR3 size: 13 residues. CDR3 sequence: CASTPFPGGTQYF. CDR3 nucleotide sequence: TGTGCCAGCACTCCATTTCCGGGAGGGACCCAGTACTTC.